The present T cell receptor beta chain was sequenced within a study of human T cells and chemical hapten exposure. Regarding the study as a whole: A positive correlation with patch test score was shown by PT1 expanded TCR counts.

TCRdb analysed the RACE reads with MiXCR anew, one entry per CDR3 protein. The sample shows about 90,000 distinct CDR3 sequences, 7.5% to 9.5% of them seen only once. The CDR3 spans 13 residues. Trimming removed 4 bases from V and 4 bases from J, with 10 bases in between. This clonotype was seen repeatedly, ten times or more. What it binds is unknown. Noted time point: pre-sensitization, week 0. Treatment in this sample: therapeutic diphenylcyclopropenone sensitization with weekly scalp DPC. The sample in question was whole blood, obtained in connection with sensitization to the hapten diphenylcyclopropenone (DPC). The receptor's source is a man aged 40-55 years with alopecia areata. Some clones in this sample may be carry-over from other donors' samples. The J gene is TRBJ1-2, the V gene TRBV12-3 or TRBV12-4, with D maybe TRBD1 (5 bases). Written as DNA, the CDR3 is TGTGCCAGCAGTTCTCAGGGTTTCTATGGCTACACCTTC. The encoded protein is CASSSQGFYGYTF.